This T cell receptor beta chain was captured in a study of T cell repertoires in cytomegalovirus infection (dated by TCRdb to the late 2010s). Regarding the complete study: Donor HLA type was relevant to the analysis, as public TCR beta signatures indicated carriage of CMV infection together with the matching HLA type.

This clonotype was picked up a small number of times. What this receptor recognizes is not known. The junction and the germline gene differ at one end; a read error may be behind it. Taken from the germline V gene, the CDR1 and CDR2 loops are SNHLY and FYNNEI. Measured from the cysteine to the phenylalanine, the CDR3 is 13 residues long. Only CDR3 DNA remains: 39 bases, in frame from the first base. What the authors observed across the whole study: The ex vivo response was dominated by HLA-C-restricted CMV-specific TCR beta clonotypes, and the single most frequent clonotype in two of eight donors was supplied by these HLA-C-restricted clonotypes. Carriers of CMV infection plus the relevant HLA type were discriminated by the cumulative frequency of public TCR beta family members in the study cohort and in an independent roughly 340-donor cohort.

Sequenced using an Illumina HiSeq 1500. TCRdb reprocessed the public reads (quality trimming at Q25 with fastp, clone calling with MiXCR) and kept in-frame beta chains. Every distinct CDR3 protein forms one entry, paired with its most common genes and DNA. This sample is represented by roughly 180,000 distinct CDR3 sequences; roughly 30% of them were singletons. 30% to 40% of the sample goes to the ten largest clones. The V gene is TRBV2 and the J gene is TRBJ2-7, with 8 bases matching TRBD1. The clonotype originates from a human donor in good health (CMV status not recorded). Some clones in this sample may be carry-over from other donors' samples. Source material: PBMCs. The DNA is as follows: TGTGCCAGCAAAGATAGGATGAGAGGACAGGGCTTCTTC. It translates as CASKDRMRGQGFF. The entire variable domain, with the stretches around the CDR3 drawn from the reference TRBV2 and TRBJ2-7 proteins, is EPEVTQTPSHQVTQMGQEVILRCVPISNHLYFYWYRQILGQKVEFLVSFYNNEISEKSEIFDDQFSVERPDGSNFTLKIRSTKLEDSAMYFCASKDRMRGQGFFGPGTRLTVT.